This T cell receptor beta chain is drawn from a study of vaccination effects on CD4 cells after COVID-19. About the research overall: Samples were taken post-vaccine, and their median timing was 72 days after the second dose.

Using immunoSEQ multiplex PCR, the repertoire was profiled, and TCRdb retains in-frame clones only, with some absent. The sample contains approximately 28,000 clones, over 80% of which appear only once. CDR1 LGHDT and CDR2 YNNKEL come from the germline V gene (reference sequence). The CDR3 contains 15 residues. V lost 6 bases to trimming and J lost 2 bases, with 14 bases between them. Antigen-specific CD4+ T cells were expanded with viral peptide pools in the ViraFEST assay before sequencing. Subsequent to 10 days of culture, CD4+ T cells were isolated. Of the BNT162b2 and mRNA-1273 vaccines, participants received two doses of one or the other. Concerning this clone itself: Its cognate antigen is unknown.

This sequence was found in a human donor who received a COVID-19 vaccine. Some clones in this sample may be carry-over from other donors' samples. The material was CD4+ T cells from PBMCs cultured with SARS-CoV-2 spike peptides, obtained after COVID-19 vaccination. The V call is TRBV3-1 (or the pseudogene TRBV3-2), the J call TRBJ2-4, with a tentative D call TRBD1 (7 bases). CDR3 amino acids: CASRGGGASKNIQYF. CDR3 nucleotides: TGTGCCAGCAGAGGAGGGGGCGCGTCCAAAAACATTCAGTACTTC.